The rows below give T cell receptor beta chains drawn from one sample of a study of shared clonotypes between healthy human individuals. Data came from immunoSEQ multiplex PCR; TCRdb stores just in-frame clones and leaves some out. The repertoire holds 2.5 million or so clones, 85% to 95% seen once, with over 0.12% in the top ten. Sample: naive CD4+ T cells sorted from blood. The receptors shown here come from a man between 18 and 29 years old in good health. CDR3s include the opening cysteine and the closing phenylalanine or tryptophan. A D gene is named only where the DNA matches it firmly. Clone size is shown for a subset of rows, as once, few, many or a class of expanded clone.

cdr3_nt: TGTGCCAGCAGTTACCACGGCGCCTCTCTTGCGGGCTACACCTTC; cdr3_aa: CASSYHGASLAGYTF; clone_size: -; d_call: -; j_call: TRBJ1-2; v_call: TRBV6-5
cdr3_nt: TGTGCCAGAAGCACGGGACAGGGAAGGACCGGGGAGCTGTTTTTT; cdr3_aa: CARSTGQGRTGELFF; clone_size: -; d_call: TRBD1; j_call: TRBJ2-2; v_call: TRBV5-3
cdr3_nt: TGTGCCAGCAGCTCACGGACAGGGTTTGAGCAGTACTTC; cdr3_aa: CASSSRTGFEQYF; clone_size: -; d_call: TRBD1; j_call: TRBJ2-7; v_call: TRBV5-4
cdr3_nt: TGTGCCAGCAGTGATAGACAGCTGAGCACAGATACGCAGTATTTT; cdr3_aa: CASSDRQLSTDTQYF; clone_size: -; d_call: -; j_call: TRBJ2-3; v_call: TRBV25-1
cdr3_nt: TGCGCCAGCAGTGAGTTCCCTAGTAAAGATACGCAGTATTTT; cdr3_aa: CASSEFPSKDTQYF; clone_size: -; d_call: -; j_call: TRBJ2-3; v_call: TRBV10-1
cdr3_nt: TGTGCCAGTAGTATTTCGGGGACGTTGAACACTGAAGCTTTCTTT; cdr3_aa: CASSISGTLNTEAFF; clone_size: once; d_call: -; j_call: TRBJ1-1; v_call: TRBV19
cdr3_nt: TGCGCCAGCAGTTGGGGTACAGCGGGTACCTACAATGAGCAGTTCTTC; cdr3_aa: CASSWGTAGTYNEQFF; clone_size: -; d_call: -; j_call: TRBJ2-1; v_call: TRBV5-1
cdr3_nt: TGTGCCAGCAGTTTGCGGGGTTACGAGCAGTACTTC; cdr3_aa: CASSLRGYEQYF; clone_size: -; d_call: -; j_call: TRBJ2-7; v_call: TRBV28
cdr3_nt: TGTGCCAGCAGACGAGCGGGAGGGAACGAGCAGTACTTC; cdr3_aa: CASRRAGGNEQYF; clone_size: -; d_call: TRBD2; j_call: TRBJ2-7; v_call: TRBV6-5
cdr3_nt: TGCAGCGCGGGGGCCGGGAGCAATCAGCCCCAGCATTTT; cdr3_aa: CSAGAGSNQPQHF; clone_size: few; d_call: -; j_call: TRBJ1-5; v_call: TRBV29-1
cdr3_nt: TGTGCCAGCAGCTTACAGGGCACTGAAGCTTTCTTT; cdr3_aa: CASSLQGTEAFF; clone_size: -; d_call: -; j_call: TRBJ1-1; v_call: TRBV5-4
cdr3_nt: TGTGCCAGCAGGACAGGGGTCGAGCAGTACTTC; cdr3_aa: CASRTGVEQYF; clone_size: -; d_call: TRBD1; j_call: TRBJ2-7; v_call: TRBV28
cdr3_nt: TGTGCCAGTAGGGATGGGGACAAGGCCTACGAGCAGTACTTC; cdr3_aa: CASRDGDKAYEQYF; clone_size: -; d_call: -; j_call: TRBJ2-7; v_call: TRBV19
cdr3_nt: TGCGCCAGCAGCTACGACCAGGGTTACAATGAGCAGTTCTTC; cdr3_aa: CASSYDQGYNEQFF; clone_size: -; d_call: -; j_call: TRBJ2-1; v_call: TRBV5-1
cdr3_nt: TGTGCCAGCAGCTTAGCCAGGGGGGGTTGGAGTGAGCAGTTCTTC; cdr3_aa: CASSLARGGWSEQFF; clone_size: -; d_call: -; j_call: TRBJ2-1; v_call: TRBV11-2
cdr3_nt: TGTGCCTGGAGTGAGGGGGGGAGCACAGATACGCAGTATTTT; cdr3_aa: CAWSEGGSTDTQYF; clone_size: -; d_call: -; j_call: TRBJ2-3; v_call: TRBV30
cdr3_nt: TGTGCCAGCAGTGAGGTGCAGGGCACCTCCTACAATGAGCAGTTCTTC; cdr3_aa: CASSEVQGTSYNEQFF; clone_size: once; d_call: -; j_call: TRBJ2-1; v_call: TRBV25-1
cdr3_nt: TGTGCCAGCATCCAGAGGGGGCGCAATGAGCAGTTCTTC; cdr3_aa: CASIQRGRNEQFF; clone_size: -; d_call: TRBD1; j_call: TRBJ2-1; v_call: TRBV6-1
cdr3_nt: TGTGCCAGCAGCTTAGCGGGACTAGCAGGAGATACGCAGTATTTT; cdr3_aa: CASSLAGLAGDTQYF; clone_size: -; d_call: TRBD2; j_call: TRBJ2-3; v_call: TRBV7-6
cdr3_nt: TGTGCCAGCAGTGAAGCGCTAATAGTGAACACTGAAGCTTTCTTT; cdr3_aa: CASSEALIVNTEAFF; clone_size: few; d_call: -; j_call: TRBJ1-1; v_call: TRBV6-1
cdr3_nt: TGTGCCAGCTCACCACTCACAGGGGGCCAAGAGACCCAGTACTTC; cdr3_aa: CASSPLTGGQETQYF; clone_size: -; d_call: TRBD1; j_call: TRBJ2-5; v_call: TRBV18
cdr3_nt: TGTGCCAGCAGCTTAGCGGGGGACCTGACTAGCGGGAGGGGTGCGGATGAGCAGTTCTTC; cdr3_aa: CASSLAGDLTSGRGADEQFF; clone_size: -; d_call: TRBD2; j_call: TRBJ2-1; v_call: TRBV7-2